The present T cell receptor beta chain was sequenced within a study of blood T cells in healthy people across ages. General observations from the study: Estimates of diversity drawn from one million T cells were considered underestimates.

The CDR3 consists of 12 residues. Trimming removed 11 bases from V and 3 bases from J; junction bases left unmatched: 6. Per germline, CDR1 SEHNR and CDR2 FQNEAQ (reference sequence). Points on this clonotype: Its cognate antigen is unknown.

Using a J-beta primer mix together with a sample-barcoded 5' primer, a second PCR was run for 7 to 11 cycles. A template-switch adaptor containing 12 random nucleotides labeled each cDNA molecule. TCRdb ran MiXCR on the 5' RACE reads and lists one entry per CDR3 protein. This table has approximately 880,000 distinct CDR3 sequences, around 48% appearing once. This receptor was identified in a man in his thirties or forties in good health. The sequenced sample was blood. The gene calls are TRBV7-9 and TRBJ1-2; TRBD1 matches at 7 bases. This CDR3 is CAFEGADYGYTF. The CDR3 DNA is TGTGCCTTCGAGGGGGCTGACTATGGCTACACCTTC.